Shown below are 9 T cell receptor beta chains from a single sample sequenced in a study of identical twins. MiXCR, applied by TCRdb to the 5' RACE reads, yields one record per CDR3 protein. The data contain about 300,000 distinct CDR3 sequences, about 12% of them singletons. This sample also appeared in a second study, on yellow fever vaccine responses in identical twins.

Sequenced input: CD8+ T cells sorted from blood. All receptors come from a woman between 18 and 30 years old in good health.

Only a few counts were recorded for this clonotype. The chain recombines TRBV4-1 with TRBJ2-1; TRBD2 might be the D (5 bases). Trimming removed 1 base from V and 0 bases from J, with 10 bases in between. The CDR3 covers 16 residues. CDR1 and CDR2 from the germline V gene are MGHRA and YSYEKL. The CDR3 DNA reads as TGCGCCAGCAGCCAAGTAGGCGGGTACTCCTACAATGAGCAGTTCTTC. Translated, it gives CASSQVGGYSYNEQFF.

The genes are TRBV21-1 and TRBJ2-7; the table gives TRBD2 as D, unverified against the DNA. TRBV21-1 is a pseudogene locus. The CDR3 runs to 13 residues. CDR3 sequence reads: CASSRDYHYEQYF. CDR3 nucleotides: TGTGCCAGCAGCCGGGACTATCACTACGAGCAGTACTTC.

The CDR3 spells CSARDFGGRGPTYEQYF. The CDR3 DNA is TGCAGTGCTAGAGATTTTGGCGGTAGGGGGCCAACCTACGAGCAGTACTTC. The V call is TRBV20-1, the J call TRBJ2-7; TRBD1 matches at 7 bases. Trimming cost V 0 bases and J 2 bases; bases outside gene matches: 13. The germline V gene encodes CDR1 DFQATT and CDR2 SNEGSKA (reference sequence). This CDR3 has 17 amino acids.

V is TRBV6-5 and J is TRBJ2-3; 7 nucleotides match TRBD2. The CDR3 spans 14 residues. The junction had 6 bases not matched to a gene; V was cut back by 4 bases and J by 5 bases. Looked up from germline, CDR1 is MNHEY and CDR2 is SVGAGI. The CDR3 loop reads CASSSWAGVDTQYF. DNA for the CDR3: TGTGCCAGCAGTTCATGGGCGGGAGTAGATACGCAGTATTTT.

The chain couples TRBV25-1 to TRBJ1-4, with D uncertain. Germline V gives CDR1 MGHDK, CDR2 SYGVNS. V was shortened by 7 bases and J by 7 bases, with 13 bases between the two germline ends. The CDR3 is made up of 13 amino acids. CDR3 DNA sequence: TGTGCCAGCAAGAGTCAGTCGGGTGAAAAACTGTTTTTT. This encodes CASKSQSGEKLFF.

The V and J genes are TRBV7-8 and TRBJ2-5; 13 positions agree with TRBD2. CDR1 is SGHVS and CDR2 is FQNEAQ in the germline V gene. Trimming removed 2 bases from V and 5 bases from J; junction bases left unmatched: 8. The CDR3 extends over 17 amino acids. The CDR3 DNA reads TGTGCCAGCAGCTTACCTACTAGCGGGAGGGCCGAGGAGACCCAGTACTTC. Its translation: CASSLPTSGRAEETQYF.

The chain recombines TRBV3-1 with TRBJ2-5; 7 nucleotides match TRBD1. V gave up 1 base and J gave up 3 bases; unmatched junction bases: 2. Germline V lookup: CDR1 LGHDT, CDR2 YNNKEL (reference sequence). This CDR3 has 14 amino acids. Here the CDR3 DNA reads TGTGCCAGCAGCCAAGGGACAGGAAAAGAGACCCAGTACTTC. Translation gives CASSQGTGKETQYF.

The CDR3 loop is CASTPWRGGALDEQFF. In nucleotides, the CDR3 is TGCGCCAGCACCCCGTGGCGCGGCGGGGCCTTGGATGAGCAGTTCTTC. The chain is built from TRBV5-1 and TRBJ2-1; the D gene is possibly TRBD2 (6 bases). Germline V CDR1 and CDR2: SGHRS, YFSETQ. This CDR3 is built from 16 residues. Trimming took off 6 bases at V and 8 bases at J, with 24 bases between the two ends.

The V and J genes are TRBV19 and TRBJ2-7; 9 nucleotides agree with TRBD2. This CDR3 is built from 15 residues. V was pared by 5 bases and J by 0 bases, with 5 bases of the junction left unmatched. CDR1 and CDR2 from the germline V gene are LNHDA and SQIVND (reference sequence). CDR3 coding DNA: TGTGCCAGTAGTGCCAGCGGGAGGACCTCCTACGAGCAGTACTTC. It encodes CASSASGRTSYEQYF.